This T cell receptor (beta chain) stems from a study of technical replicates of blood from a few donors. CDR1 and CDR2 from the germline V gene are SEHNR and FQNEAQ (reference sequence). The CDR3 sequence is 14 residues long. The germline V and J ends were trimmed by 1 base and 4 bases, with 10 bases remaining between them. Libraries were prepared by immunoSEQ multiplex PCR; TCRdb keeps only in-frame clonotypes and omits some of them. The sample consists of around 80,000 clones, around 94% of them appearing once. The chain is built from TRBV7-9 and TRBJ1-2; D is possibly TRBD1 (6 bases). The sequenced sample consisted of T cells isolated from PBMCs. This sequence was found in a human donor in good health. CDR3 nucleotides: TGTGCCAGCAGCTTAGACAGGGTTTCCTATGGCTACACCTTC. The encoded protein is CASSLDRVSYGYTF. Filled out from reference TRBV7-9 and TRBJ1-2, the complete variable domain reads DTGVSQNPRHKITKRGQNVTFRCDPISEHNRLYWYRQTLGQGPEFLTYFQNEAQLEKSRLLSDRFSAERPKGSFSTLEIQRTEQGDSAMYLCASSLDRVSYGYTFGSGTRLTVV.